These 11 T cell receptor beta chains were sequenced from one sample in a study of vaccination and CD4 T cells after COVID-19. The Oncomine TCR Beta short-read assay generated sequence data from the DNA of cultured CD4+ T cells. MiXCR, applied by TCRdb to the PCR reads, yields one record per CDR3 protein. The profile shows approximately 3,200 distinct CDR3 sequences, around three quarters of them singletons. The antigens of these receptors remain unknown. Treatment of the sample: roughly 10-day PBMC culture with coronavirus spike peptide pools or control peptides (ViraFEST assay). Sample: CD4+ T cells from blood, cultured in vitro. The receptors stem from a human donor who had recovered from COVID-19.

The chain uses TRBV27 and TRBJ1-2; TRBD1 might be the D (5 bases). V was pared by 4 bases and J by 2 bases, with 26 bases between. The CDR3 is made up of 19 amino acids. The germline V gene encodes CDR1 MNHEY and CDR2 SMNVEV (reference sequence). CDR3: CASSSNRGRGERRNYGYTF. CDR3 bases: TGTGCCAGCAGTTCCAACCGGGGTAGGGGAGAACGACGGAACTATGGCTACACCTTC.

J is TRBJ1-1 and V is TRBV6-5; tentative D call: TRBD1 (6 bases). V was clipped by 2 bases and J by 2 bases, with 18 bases between them. The V gene's germline CDR1 is MNHEY and CDR2 SVGAGI. There are 17 residues in the CDR3. CDR3 sequence (DNA): TGTGCCAGCAGTTACGGCAGGGGCAGCGGTAGAAACACTGAAGCTTTCTTT. Translated, it gives CASSYGRGSGRNTEAFF.

This chain joins TRBV29-1 and TRBJ2-7; D could derive from TRBD1 or TRBD2 (5 bases each). Germline CDR1 SQVTM, CDR2 ANQGSEA. V was pared by 5 bases and J by 2 bases, with 10 bases between. This CDR3 has 12 amino acids. CDR3 sequence reads: CSVFSGPYEQYF. DNA for the CDR3: TGCAGCGTTTTTTCGGGACCCTACGAGCAGTACTTC.

The V call is TRBV19, the J call TRBJ1-6; D is perhaps TRBD1 (5 bases). V lost 9 bases and J lost 5, with 11 bases in between. Germline values: CDR1 LNHDA, CDR2 SQIVND (reference sequence). CDR3 length: 13 amino acids. CDR3 in amino acids: CASTGTDNSPLHF. The CDR3 nucleotides read TGTGCCAGCACCGGGACGGATAATTCACCCCTCCACTTT.

This clonotype has more than one count but fewer than ten. The chain carries TRBV30 and TRBJ1-2, with TRBD1 matching over 7 bases. V dropped 4 bases and J dropped 4; count of bases not matched to a gene: 0. The CDR3 covers 11 residues. Germline assignment: CDR1 GTSNPN and CDR2 SVGIG (reference sequence). The CDR3 loop reads CAWTGGYGYTF. The CDR3 DNA follows: TGTGCCTGGACAGGGGGCTATGGCTACACCTTC.

The table lists this clonotype with a few counts. CDR3 residues: CASSLYTSGDYEQYF. The CDR3 DNA is TGTGCCAGCAGTTTATACACTAGCGGGGACTACGAGCAGTACTTC. V and J are TRBV12-3 or TRBV12-4 and TRBJ2-7; 10 bases line up with TRBD2. V lost 2 bases and J lost 3; bases outside the gene matches: 4. This CDR3 is built from 15 residues.

The chain links TRBV6-1 to TRBJ2-7, with D unresolved. V lost 11 bases and J lost 3, with 14 bases in between. Germline values: CDR1 MNHNS, CDR2 SASEGT. The CDR3 runs to 12 residues. The CDR3 bases are TGTGCCTCAACTCCTGACCGCTACGAGCAGTACTTC. Translating gives CASTPDRYEQYF.

The V gene is TRBV12-3 or TRBV12-4, the J gene TRBJ1-2; 11 bases map to TRBD1. This CDR3 is 16 amino acids long. In DNA form, the CDR3 reads TGTGCAACAACGTCCCTGGGCAGGACAGGGGGCAATGGCTACACCTTC. It encodes CATTSLGRTGGNGYTF.

This clonotype was found once. The chain links TRBV20-1 to TRBJ2-4; D call uncertain. V shed 3 bases and J shed 0 bases, with 12 bases lying between them. The CDR3 is 15 amino acids. Germline lookup yields CDR1 DFQATT and CDR2 SNEGSKA (reference sequence). CDR3 DNA sequence: TGCAGTGCTAGGGCGTCGTCTCTAGCCAAAAACATTCAGTACTTC. Translating it yields CSARASSLAKNIQYF.

J is TRBJ1-6 and V is TRBV6-1; D is ambiguous. The ends were cut back, 4 bases at V and 9 bases at J, with 13 bases in the middle. CDR1 and CDR2 from the germline V gene are MNHNS and SASEGT. The CDR3 totals 14 residues. The CDR3 sequence is CASSAGNWGSPLHF. The DNA of the CDR3 is TGTGCCAGCAGTGCTGGGAATTGGGGTTCACCCCTCCACTTT.

V is TRBV2 and J is TRBJ2-7, with 8 bases identical to TRBD2. V was pared by 6 bases and J by 6 bases, with 13 bases of the junction left unmatched. The CDR3 spans 15 residues. CDR1 is SNHLY and CDR2 is FYNNEI in the germline V gene. The CDR3 reads CASRPIAGTAPEQYF. In DNA form, the CDR3 reads TGTGCCAGCAGGCCAATAGCGGGGACCGCACCCGAGCAGTACTTC. The full variable domain, completed using reference TRBV2 and TRBJ2-7, is EPEVTQTPSHQVTQMGQEVILRCVPISNHLYFYWYRQILGQKVEFLVSFYNNEISEKSEIFDDQFSVERPDGSNFTLKIRSTKLEDSAMYFCASRPIAGTAPEQYFGPGTRLTVT.